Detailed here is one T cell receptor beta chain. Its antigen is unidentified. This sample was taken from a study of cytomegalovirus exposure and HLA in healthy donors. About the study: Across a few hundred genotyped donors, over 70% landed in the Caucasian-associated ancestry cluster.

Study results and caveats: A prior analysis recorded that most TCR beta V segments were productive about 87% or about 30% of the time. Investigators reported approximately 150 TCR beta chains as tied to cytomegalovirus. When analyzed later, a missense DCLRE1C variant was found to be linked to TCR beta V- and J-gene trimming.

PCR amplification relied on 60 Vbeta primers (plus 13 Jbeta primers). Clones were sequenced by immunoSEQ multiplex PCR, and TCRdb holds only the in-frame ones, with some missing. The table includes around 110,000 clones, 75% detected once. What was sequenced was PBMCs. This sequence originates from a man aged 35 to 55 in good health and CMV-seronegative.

The CDR3 DNA is TGTGCCAGCAGTCGGGACAGGGCGAACACCGGGGAGCTGTTTTTT. It specifies CASSRDRANTGELFF. The V gene is TRBV7-9, the J gene TRBJ2-2; 9 bases fit TRBD1. The J segment lost 0 bases and the V segment lost 6 bases, leaving 2 bases of the junction unmatched. CDR3 length equals 15 residues. Germline loops: CDR1 SEHNR, CDR2 FQNEAQ (reference sequence). Full variable domain (missing parts from reference TRBV7-9 and TRBJ2-2): DTGVSQNPRHKITKRGQNVTFRCDPISEHNRLYWYRQTLGQGPEFLTYFQNEAQLEKSRLLSDRFSAERPKGSFSTLEIQRTEQGDSAMYLCASSRDRANTGELFFGEGSRLTVL.